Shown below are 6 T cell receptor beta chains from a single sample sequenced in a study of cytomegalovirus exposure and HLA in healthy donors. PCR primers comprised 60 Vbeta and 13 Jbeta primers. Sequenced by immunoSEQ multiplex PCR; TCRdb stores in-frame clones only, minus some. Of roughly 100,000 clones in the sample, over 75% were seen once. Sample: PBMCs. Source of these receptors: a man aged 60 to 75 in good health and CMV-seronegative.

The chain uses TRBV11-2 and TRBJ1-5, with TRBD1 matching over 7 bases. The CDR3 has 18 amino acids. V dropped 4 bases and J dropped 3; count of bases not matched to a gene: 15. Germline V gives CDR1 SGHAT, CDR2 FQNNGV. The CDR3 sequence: CASSSPDRPTRNNQPQHF. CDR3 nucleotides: TGTGCCAGCAGCTCTCCGGACAGGCCGACTAGGAACAATCAGCCCCAGCATTTT.

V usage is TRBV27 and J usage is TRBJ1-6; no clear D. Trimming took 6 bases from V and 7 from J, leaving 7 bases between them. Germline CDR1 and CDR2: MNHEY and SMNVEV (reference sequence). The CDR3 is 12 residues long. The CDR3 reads CASSGRNSPLHF. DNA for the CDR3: TGTGCCAGCAGCGGGAGAAATTCACCCCTCCACTTT.

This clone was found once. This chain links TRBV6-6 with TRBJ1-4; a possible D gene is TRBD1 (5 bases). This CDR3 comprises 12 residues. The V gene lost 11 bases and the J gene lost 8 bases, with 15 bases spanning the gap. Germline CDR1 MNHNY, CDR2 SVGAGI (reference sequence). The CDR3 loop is CAGGRVGEKLFF. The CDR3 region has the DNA TGTGCCGGGGGGAGGGTTGGCGAAAAACTGTTTTTT.

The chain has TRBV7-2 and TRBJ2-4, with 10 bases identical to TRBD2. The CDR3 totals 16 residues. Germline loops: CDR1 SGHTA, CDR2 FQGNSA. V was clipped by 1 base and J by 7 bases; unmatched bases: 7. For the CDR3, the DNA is TGTGCCAGCAGCTTAGTAAGCGGGGGGGCCGGGAACATTCAGTACTTC. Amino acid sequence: CASSLVSGGAGNIQYF.

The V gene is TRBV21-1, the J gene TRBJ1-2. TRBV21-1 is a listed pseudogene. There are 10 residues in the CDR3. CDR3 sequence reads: CASSSGRGDF. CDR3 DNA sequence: TGTGCCAGCAGCAGTGGGAGGGGAGACTTC.

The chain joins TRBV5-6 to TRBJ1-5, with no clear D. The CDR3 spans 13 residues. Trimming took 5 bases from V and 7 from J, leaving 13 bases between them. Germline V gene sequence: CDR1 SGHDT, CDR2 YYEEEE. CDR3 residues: CASSLTPDQPQHF. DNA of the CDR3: TGTGCCAGCAGTCTGACACCCGACCAGCCCCAGCATTTT.